A single TCR beta chain is shown here with its context. The data stem from a study of HIV-infected patients and healthy controls. TCRdb reprocessed the 5' RACE reads via MiXCR and lists one record per CDR3 protein. This sample has 60,000 to 75,000 distinct CDR3 sequences, with about a sixth found just once. There are 15 residues in the CDR3. Germline assignment: CDR1 SSHAT and CDR2 FNYEAQ (reference sequence). With 5 bases removed from V and 1 base from J, the gap between germline ends came to 14 bases. V and J are TRBV7-7 and TRBJ2-5; D perhaps matches TRBD2 (5 bases). The TCR sequence derives from a human donor in good health. Sequencing used CD4+ T cells from blood. CDR3 sequence: CASSRGSGRQETQYF. CDR3 bases: TGTGCCAGCAGCCGAGGGTCTGGGCGCCAAGAGACCCAGTACTTC.